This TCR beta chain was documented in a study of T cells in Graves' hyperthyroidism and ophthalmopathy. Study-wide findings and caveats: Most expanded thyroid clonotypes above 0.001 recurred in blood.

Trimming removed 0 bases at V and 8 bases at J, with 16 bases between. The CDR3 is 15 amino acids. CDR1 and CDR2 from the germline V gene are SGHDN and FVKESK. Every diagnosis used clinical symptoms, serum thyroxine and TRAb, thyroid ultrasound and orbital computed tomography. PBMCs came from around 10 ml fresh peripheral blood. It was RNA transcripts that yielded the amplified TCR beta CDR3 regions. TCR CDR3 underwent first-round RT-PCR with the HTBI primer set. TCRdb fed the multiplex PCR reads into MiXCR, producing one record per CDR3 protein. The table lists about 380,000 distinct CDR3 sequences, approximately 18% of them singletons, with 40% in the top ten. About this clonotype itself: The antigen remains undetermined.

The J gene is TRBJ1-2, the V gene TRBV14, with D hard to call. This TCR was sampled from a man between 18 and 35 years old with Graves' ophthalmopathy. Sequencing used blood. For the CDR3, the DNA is TGTGCCAGCAGCCAAGATCCTGGACCTCGTGGAGGCTACACCTTC. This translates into CASSQDPGPRGGYTF.